This T cell receptor (beta chain) was captured in a study of cytomegalovirus exposure and HLA in healthy donors. Study-wide results and caveats: Prior analysis indicated that the majority of TCR beta V segments exhibited productivity approximately 90% or approximately 30% of the time.

This PCR relied on a set of 60 Vbeta primers and 13 Jbeta primers. Profiled with immunoSEQ multiplex PCR; TCRdb holds only in-frame clones, not every one. The sample has 75,000 to 100,000 clones, roughly 74% seen once. Germline-derived CDR1 and CDR2 are MRHNA and SNTAGT. V lost 1 base and J lost 4; bases outside the gene matches: 6. This CDR3 is 16 amino acids long. A remark on this clone: Its antigen is unidentified.

J is TRBJ1-2 and V is TRBV6-4; 10 bases are a match to TRBD1. The specimen sequenced was PBMCs. The source is a female donor in good health and CMV-seropositive. The CDR3 loop is CASSDFAGTGVYGYTF. CDR3 sequence (DNA): TGTGCCAGCAGTGACTTCGCGGGGACAGGGGTCTATGGCTACACCTTC.